This TCR beta chain stems from a study of blood T cell repertoires in COVID-19. Study at large: Whether acute or convalescent, the COVID-19 samples came from the United States, Italy and Spain. T cells, B-cell-depleted T cells, or PBMCs supplied cDNA or gDNA.

As originally analysed: The authors estimated nucleated cell counts from reference gene primer amplification. Clones were sequenced by immunoSEQ multiplex PCR, and TCRdb holds only the in-frame ones, with some missing. V, J and clone size are those of that table, while D and trimming were read from the DNA. The sample gives under 100,000 clones, roughly four fifths of which show up once; about 12% is in the top ten. The V gene lost 4 bases and the J gene lost 2 bases, with 10 bases spanning the gap. Germline CDR1 and CDR2: MNHEY and SVGAGI. The CDR3 totals 14 residues. The origin of this receptor is a human donor in a cohort sampled during active COVID-19. Sequenced input: peripheral blood. V is TRBV6-5 and J is TRBJ2-3; D is unclear. CDR3 DNA sequence: TGTGCCAGCAGTTTAAACGGGTACACAGATACGCAGTATTTT. Translated: CASSLNGYTDTQYF.